This T cell receptor beta chain was observed in a study of shared clonotypes between healthy human individuals. Naive CD8 cells were CD45RO-negative, positively selected for CCR7, excluding terminally differentiated effector memory CD45RA+ cells. Produced via immunoSEQ multiplex PCR; TCRdb's table is partial and in-frame only. This repertoire shows about 1,800,000 clones, about 95% found once; its top ten account for roughly 1%. Overall study findings and caveats: Relative to clonotypes present in all four donors, those not shared had lower generation probabilities. Naive subsets generally had larger estimated richness than memory subsets.

Of note for this clone: Its target is unknown.

Germline CDR1 GTSNPN, CDR2 SVGIG (reference sequence). The CDR3 covers 16 residues. V lost 5 bases to trimming and J lost 5 bases; unmatched junction nucleotides: 12. Material for sequencing was naive CD8+ T cells sorted from blood. The receptor was isolated from a man aged 18 to 29 in good health. The rearrangement uses TRBV30 and TRBJ2-3; 11 positions agree with TRBD2. The DNA of the CDR3 is TGTGCCTGGGAATACTCTAGCGGGGGGCCGGGAGATACGCAGTATTTT. Its protein product is CAWEYSSGGPGDTQYF.